This paragraph covers one TCR beta chain sequence. Its antigen is still unknown. No much larger clone exists at a distance of one base, and base qualities are not known. The trial excluded patients who had a history of autoimmune disease or were on systemic immunosuppression. Peripheral blood for TCR sequencing was drawn from every dose cohort at baseline, at cycle 4 day 1 and at cycle 7 day 1. The samples were taken from a phase I, first-in-human, multicenter, open-label dose-escalation trial of ivuxolimab. Adults with locally advanced or metastatic melanoma, renal cell carcinoma, hepatocellular carcinoma or head and neck squamous cell carcinoma were enrolled in the trial. Before TCR sequencing, CD4+ T cells and CD8+ T cells from peripheral blood were sorted into separate populations. Including cysteine and phenylalanine, the CDR3 has 14 amino acids. The kept DNA is CDR3 alone, 42 bases in frame from the first base. The junction shows trimming of 6 bases on V and 0 bases on J, plus 12 bases between the germline ends. Sequences MDHEN (CDR1) and SYDVKM (CDR2) are obtained from the germline V gene.

For sequencing of the TCRbeta CDR3 region, genomic DNA was extracted from the sorted cells. The immunoSEQ Assay was used for sequencing of TCRbeta CDR3 regions. TCRdb's version of the immuneACCESS table is confined to in-frame rearrangements and falls short of the full clone set. An unresolved V gene accounts for under half of the shortfall where checked; the remainder is of unknown origin. Across this sample there are about 76,000 clones, with around nine tenths seen only once. The ten largest clones represent just over 2.5% of the sample. The sample belongs to a study of OX40 agonist ivuxolimab in advanced cancers. Regarding the complete study: Ivuxolimab was a fully human IgG2 agonistic monoclonal antibody targeting the costimulatory receptor OX40 (CD134). Peripheral TCRbeta sequencing aimed to test whether ivuxolimab altered TCR sequence diversity and caused clonal T-cell expansion. Of the roughly 53 patients in dose escalation, 19 had hepatocellular carcinoma, about 15 had melanoma, 9 had renal cell carcinoma and 9 had head and neck cancer. Intravenous ivuxolimab was administered to patients every 2 weeks at six dose levels: 0.01, 0.1, 0.3, 1.5, 3 and 10 mg/kg. The monotherapy dose-escalation portion (N ≈ 57 patients) of the phase I ivuxolimab trial is reported in the paper. Partial responses occurred in three dose-escalation patients: two with cutaneous melanoma and one with hepatocellular carcinoma. In the dose-escalation cohort, roughly 82% of patients were male, and the mean age was approximately 60 years with a range of roughly 23 to 79. Patients were allowed to have had prior anti-PD-1, anti-PD-L1 or anti-CTLA-4 therapy, and approximately 40% of the dose-escalation patients had been treated with checkpoint inhibitors. The investigation overall reported the following: Low levels of normalized T-cell clonal expansion were also seen in some nonresponding patients. On average, CD8+ T cells showed more expanded clones than CD4+ T cells after ivuxolimab. At doses of 0.1 to 3.0 mg/kg, clonal expansion of both CD4+ and CD8+ blood T cells was observed from baseline to week 6. In partial responders in the 0.1-3.0 mg/kg groups, normalized peripheral clonal expansion was found to be among the lowest, especially among CD8+ T cells. Antigen specificity was not determined for the clonally expanded peripheral T cells.

The clonotype originates from an adult with an advanced solid tumor such as melanoma, head and neck, liver or kidney cancer. Source: CD4+ or CD8+ T cells sorted from blood, taken in a trial of the OX40 agonist ivuxolimab. Rearrangement joined TRBV28 to TRBJ2-7; the best D guess is TRBD1, with 6 bases matching. The bases are TGTGCCAGCAGCTTTGGGGGCAGCTCCTACGAGCAGTACTTC. Its coded protein is CASSFGGSSYEQYF.